The next 32 T cell receptor beta chains were all read from a single sample in a study of cytomegalovirus exposure and HLA in healthy donors. 60 Vbeta and 13 Jbeta primers were used in PCR. The protocol was immunoSEQ multiplex PCR, while the TCRdb copy is restricted to in-frame clones and leaves out a portion. The sample records fewer than 200,000 clones, approximately 78% being singletons. Sequencing input: PBMCs. The receptors here all came from a woman in her late teens or twenties in good health and CMV-seronegative.

The rearrangement uses TRBV9 and TRBJ2-1; weak D call: TRBD1 (6 bases). Per germline, CDR1 SGDLS and CDR2 YYNGEE. V was trimmed by 0 bases and J by 0 bases, leaving 10 bases between them. CDR3 length: 16 amino acids. DNA for the CDR3: TGTGCCAGCAGCGTAGGTCAGGGGAGCTCCTACAATGAGCAGTTCTTC. Translating gives CASSVGQGSSYNEQFF.

The chain combines TRBV10-1 with TRBJ2-3; TRBD2 is a possible D gene (5 bases). The germline gives CDR1 WNHNN, CDR2 SYGVQD (reference sequence). Trimming shortened V by 4 bases and J by 2 bases, and 13 bases separated the two germline ends. The CDR3 has 15 residues. The DNA of the CDR3 is TGCGCCAGCAGTGCCAGCGGAAGGCCCACAGATACGCAGTATTTT. This sequence encodes CASSASGRPTDTQYF.

The gene calls are TRBV5-1 and TRBJ2-3; 12 positions match TRBD2. J gave up 5 bases and V 7 bases, and 8 bases lay outside the gene matches. CDR3 size: 15 residues. Germline V lookup: CDR1 SGHRS, CDR2 YFSETQ. CDR3 bases: TGCGCCAGCTCCCTAGCGGGAGGGCATGGAGATACGCAGTATTTT. It yields the protein CASSLAGGHGDTQYF.

The chain joins TRBV5-6 to TRBJ2-7, with 8 bases aligning to TRBD1. V trimming: 4 bases; J trimming: 4 bases; junction bases outside the gene matches: 7. In germline, CDR1 is SGHDT, CDR2 YYEEEE. The CDR3 runs 14 residues. The DNA of the CDR3 is TGTGCCAGCAGCCAGGGGGCTATAGCATACGAGCAGTACTTC. Its protein product is CASSQGAIAYEQYF.

The chain carries TRBV7-6 and TRBJ1-4; TRBD1 aligns across 7 bases. Germline CDR1 SGHVS, CDR2 FNYEAQ. The CDR3 covers 15 residues. After removal of 5 bases from V and 7 bases from J, the junction contained 10 bases not matched to a gene. CDR3 residues: CASSPSGTVTEKLFF. The CDR3 coding sequence is TGTGCCAGCAGCCCCTCCGGGACAGTCACTGAAAAACTGTTTTTT.

This rearrangement joins TRBV6-5 to TRBJ2-1, with D perhaps matching TRBD2 (5 bases). There are 15 residues in the CDR3. The V gene lost 0 bases and the J gene lost 6 bases, with 12 bases spanning the gap. Germline V lookup: CDR1 MNHEY, CDR2 SVGAGI. CDR3: CASSYSDDYLNEQFF. The CDR3 DNA reads as TGTGCCAGCAGTTACTCTGATGACTATCTCAATGAGCAGTTCTTC.

V is TRBV5-4 and J is TRBJ2-2; the D gene is possibly TRBD2 (5 bases). This CDR3 has 15 amino acids. The germline V and J ends were trimmed by 4 bases and 4 bases, with 14 bases remaining between them. CDR1 SGHNT and CDR2 YYREEE come from the germline V gene (reference sequence). As DNA, the CDR3 is TGTGCCAGCAGCCAACCCCCGAGCGGCACCGGGGAGCTGTTTTTT. Its translation is CASSQPPSGTGELFF. The full variable domain, rest sourced from reference TRBV5-4 and TRBJ2-2, is ETGVTQSPTHLIKTRGQQVTLRCSSQSGHNTVSWYQQALGQGPQFIFQYYREEENGRGNFPPRFSGLQFPNYSSELNVNALELDDSALYLCASSQPPSGTGELFFGEGSRLTVL.

The chain joins TRBV5-1 to TRBJ2-3, with D perhaps matching TRBD2 (5 bases). Germline CDR1 is SGHRS and CDR2 is YFSETQ. The CDR3 consists of 15 residues. Trimming shortened V by 3 bases and J by 2 bases, and 13 bases separated the two germline ends. CDR3 in DNA: TGCGCCAGCAGCTCGCGGGTTTTGACCACAGATACGCAGTATTTT. Protein product: CASSSRVLTTDTQYF.

The chain couples TRBV11-2 to TRBJ2-3; 8 nucleotides line up with TRBD2. The CDR3 runs 16 residues. The junction had 11 bases not matched to a gene; V was cut back by 5 bases and J by 4 bases. Germline values: CDR1 SGHAT, CDR2 FQNNGV. For the CDR3, the DNA is TGTGCCAGCAGCCCACCGGGACTAGGGGCGCCAGATACGCAGTATTTT. Translated, it gives CASSPPGLGAPDTQYF.

The chain combines TRBV2 with TRBJ2-2; the D gene is possibly TRBD2 (6 bases). CDR3 length: 15 residues. Germline values: CDR1 SNHLY, CDR2 FYNNEI. V lost 4 bases, J lost 6 bases, and 15 bases lay in between. CDR3 sequence: CASSGVEGRSGELFF. Here the CDR3 DNA reads TGTGCCAGCAGTGGAGTGGAGGGAAGGTCCGGGGAGCTGTTTTTT. Full variable domain (remainder filled in from reference TRBV2 and TRBJ2-2): EPEVTQTPSHQVTQMGQEVILRCVPISNHLYFYWYRQILGQKVEFLVSFYNNEISEKSEIFDDQFSVERPDGSNFTLKIRSTKLEDSAMYFCASSGVEGRSGELFFGEGSRLTVL.

This clone appeared a single time. V and J are TRBV28 and TRBJ2-7; 11 bases line up with TRBD2. The CDR3 totals 14 residues. V gave up 6 bases and J gave up 2 bases; unmatched junction bases: 3. Germline-derived CDR1 and CDR2 are MDHEN and SYDVKM. DNA for the CDR3: TGTGCCAGCAGCCTAGCGGGAGGCACCTACGAGCAGTACTTC. Translated, it gives CASSLAGGTYEQYF.

The chain employs TRBV28 and TRBJ1-2; TRBD1 matches 10 bases. The CDR3 is 17 amino acids. Trimming took 2 bases from V and 4 from J; bases not matched to a gene: 10. The V gene's germline CDR1 is MDHEN and CDR2 SYDVKM. CDR3 region: CASSLTGQGSRSYGYTF. The CDR3 bases are TGTGCCAGCAGTTTAACGGGACAGGGGAGCAGAAGCTATGGCTACACCTTC.

V usage is TRBV2 and J usage is TRBJ2-3; the D gene is possibly TRBD1 (6 bases). This CDR3 has 15 residues. In germline, CDR1 is SNHLY, CDR2 FYNNEI. Trimming removed 0 bases from V and 2 bases from J, with 9 bases in between. The CDR3 nucleotides read TGTGCCAGCAGTGAAGCGCAGGGGAACACAGATACGCAGTATTTT. Residues: CASSEAQGNTDTQYF.

The chain has TRBV28 and TRBJ2-2; D is undetermined. V lost 4 bases to trimming and J lost 0 bases, with 9 bases between them. CDR1 is MDHEN, CDR2 SYDVKM, per germline. The CDR3 is 15 residues long. The CDR3 region is CASSSRRTNTGELFF. CDR3 DNA sequence: TGTGCCAGCAGTTCTCGGCGGACGAACACCGGGGAGCTGTTTTTT.

The chain carries TRBV5-4 and TRBJ2-1; 9 bases fit TRBD1. Germline-derived CDR1 and CDR2 are SGHNT and YYREEE (reference sequence). This CDR3 is 14 amino acids long. V gave up 5 bases and J gave up 5 bases; unmatched junction bases: 5. The CDR3 nucleotides are TGTGCCAGCAGAAGGGACAGGGCAAACAATGAGCAGTTCTTC. It codes for CASRRDRANNEQFF.

The rearrangement uses TRBV5-1 and TRBJ1-5, with 7 bases aligning to TRBD1. The CDR3 consists of 15 residues. The germline gives CDR1 SGHRS, CDR2 YFSETQ. The V segment lost 0 bases and the J segment 1 base; nucleotides outside the gene matches: 1. CDR3 region: CASSLGDRSNQPQHF. The CDR3 region has the DNA TGCGCCAGCAGCTTGGGGGACAGAAGCAATCAGCCCCAGCATTTT.

The chain employs TRBV4-2 and TRBJ1-5; D remains ambiguous. Deletions cut 4 bases from V and 2 bases from J, with 12 bases between. This CDR3 contains 15 residues. CDR1 LGHNA and CDR2 YNFKEQ come from the germline V gene. DNA for the CDR3: TGTGCCAGCAGCCTAGCACGGAACGGCAATCAGCCCCAGCATTTT. It translates to CASSLARNGNQPQHF.

The sample holds a few counts of this clone. A junction end diverges from the germline sequence, so it may reflect a read error. The chain couples TRBV7-9 to TRBJ2-7; 9 bases are shared with TRBD2. CDR3 length: 15 residues. Germline V gene sequence: CDR1 SEHNR, CDR2 FQNEAQ (reference sequence). The CDR3 DNA sequence: TGTTCCAGCAGCTTATCTGCGGGAGGGCGGGGAGAGCAGTACTTC. Encoded protein: CSSSLSAGGRGEQYF.

V usage is TRBV28 and J usage is TRBJ1-1; tentative D call: TRBD1 (6 bases). Germline V gives CDR1 MDHEN, CDR2 SYDVKM. The CDR3 runs to 13 residues. V was cut by 5 bases and J by 11 bases, with 18 bases left in between. This CDR3 is CASSVRDTRRAFF. DNA for the CDR3: TGTGCCAGCAGTGTACGGGACACCCGAAGGGCTTTCTTT.

The rearrangement links TRBV2 to TRBJ2-2; 8 bases fit TRBD1. Germline trimming cut 6 bases from V and 0 bases from J; bases unmatched to any gene: 12. The CDR3 length is 18 residues. Germline V gene data show CDR1 as SNHLY and CDR2 as FYNNEI. The CDR3 DNA reads as TGTGCCAGCAGGTCGGGGGCAGGGGGCATTTCGAACACCGGGGAGCTGTTTTTT. Translation: CASRSGAGGISNTGELFF.

There are a few counts of this clone. This chain joins TRBV5-4 and TRBJ2-7; D unclear. V was clipped by 0 bases and J by 7 bases, with 11 bases between them. This CDR3 has 13 amino acids. Germline V gene lookup returns CDR1 SGHNT and CDR2 YYREEE (reference sequence). CDR3 in amino acids: CASSLGPEWEQYF. The CDR3 nucleotides read TGTGCCAGCAGCTTGGGCCCTGAGTGGGAGCAGTACTTC.

This clone has only one observation. The chain carries TRBV28 and TRBJ2-7; D is possibly TRBD1 (7 bases). Trimming shortened V by 5 bases and J by 9 bases, and 17 bases separated the two germline ends. CDR1 MDHEN and CDR2 SYDVKM come from the germline V gene. The CDR3 is made up of 13 amino acids. CDR3 sequence reads: CASSGQAPRGQYF. CDR3 DNA sequence: TGTGCCAGCAGTGGACAGGCCCCGCGGGGGCAGTACTTC.

The genes are TRBV5-4 and TRBJ1-2, with a weak D call TRBD1 (5 bases). This CDR3 has 14 amino acids. CDR1 is SGHNT and CDR2 is YYREEE in the germline V gene (reference sequence). V shed 5 bases and J shed 4 bases, with 15 bases lying between them. CDR3 in amino acids: CASRSTVSPYGYTF. In DNA form, the CDR3 reads TGTGCCAGCAGGTCGACAGTTTCTCCCTATGGCTACACCTTC. Based on the CDR3 plus reference TRBV5-4 and TRBJ1-2, the full variable domain is ETGVTQSPTHLIKTRGQQVTLRCSSQSGHNTVSWYQQALGQGPQFIFQYYREEENGRGNFPPRFSGLQFPNYSSELNVNALELDDSALYLCASRSTVSPYGYTFGSGTRLTVV.

This clone appeared a single time. The chain couples TRBV10-3 to TRBJ2-1; D may be TRBD1 (6 bases). Germline lookup yields CDR1 ENHRY and CDR2 SYGVKD. Trimming stripped 4 bases from V and 0 bases from J, with 25 bases between. The CDR3 runs 20 residues. This chain's CDR3 is CAISGPRGRAGLSSYNEQFF. For the CDR3, the DNA is TGTGCCATCAGTGGTCCCAGGGGCCGGGCGGGTCTGAGCTCCTACAATGAGCAGTTCTTC.

The rearrangement links TRBV27 to TRBJ1-2; the match to TRBD1 covers 8 bases. The V gene end was trimmed by 10 bases and the J gene end by 8 bases; junction bases not matched to a gene: 9. CDR1 is MNHEY and CDR2 is SMNVEV in the germline V gene (reference sequence). The CDR3 length is 12 residues. The CDR3 bases are TGTGCCACTACGGACAGGGCCGGCGGCTACACCTTC. It encodes CATTDRAGGYTF.

This clone occurred once. This chain uses TRBV27 with TRBJ2-1, with 8 bases fitting TRBD1. Germline V lookup: CDR1 MNHEY, CDR2 SMNVEV (reference sequence). The CDR3 runs 15 residues. The V and J ends lost 5 bases and 4 bases, in that order; junction bases with no gene match: 7. The CDR3 DNA is TGTGCCAGCAGTCCCCGGGACAGGCTGTACAATGAGCAGTTCTTC. Amino acids: CASSPRDRLYNEQFF.

The chain links TRBV13 to TRBJ1-1; the D is unclear. The CDR3 has 19 residues. Germline V CDR1 and CDR2: PRHDT, FYEKMQ (reference sequence). Trimming removed 1 base from V and 1 base from J, with 22 bases in between. CDR3 in amino acids: CASSLEGGREEWGNTEAFF. DNA for the CDR3: TGTGCCAGCAGCTTAGAGGGTGGGAGGGAGGAATGGGGGAACACTGAAGCTTTCTTT. Together with reference TRBV13 and TRBJ1-1, the CDR3 gives the full variable domain: AAGVIQSPRHLIKEKRETATLKCYPIPRHDTVYWYQQGPGQDPQFLISFYEKMQSDKGSIPDRFSAQQFSDYHSELNMSSLELGDSALYFCASSLEGGREEWGNTEAFFGQGTRLTVV.

The rearrangement joins TRBV9 to TRBJ1-1, with D possibly TRBD1 on 6 matching bases. Germline V lookup: CDR1 SGDLS, CDR2 YYNGEE. The CDR3 is 13 residues long. The V and J ends lost 4 bases and 6 bases respectively, with 13 bases between them. CDR3 bases: TGTGCCAGCAGCAGATTCCAGGGGCCTGAAGCTTTCTTT. This encodes CASSRFQGPEAFF.

The gene calls are TRBV11-2 and TRBJ1-3; 9 nucleotides line up with TRBD1. The germline CDR1 and CDR2 sequences are SGHAT and FQNNGV. J gave up 7 bases and V 1 base, and 11 bases lay outside the gene matches. The CDR3 runs 17 residues. The CDR3 DNA follows: TGTGCCAGCAGCTTAGGACGGACAGGGACAGGGCGGAACACCATATATTTT. This gives the protein CASSLGRTGTGRNTIYF.

This clone was recorded a few times. The V call is TRBV25-1, the J call TRBJ2-5, with 7 bases lining up with TRBD1. Germline assignment: CDR1 MGHDK and CDR2 SYGVNS. Trimming removed 5 bases from V and 5 bases from J; junction bases left unmatched: 11. The CDR3 has 15 residues. Here the CDR3 reads CASSSTGTVGETQYF. DNA for the CDR3: TGTGCCAGCAGTAGCACCGGGACAGTAGGGGAGACCCAGTACTTC.

This clone was found a few times. The chain has TRBV11-2 and TRBJ2-3; tentative D call: TRBD2 (6 bases). Germline V CDR1 and CDR2: SGHAT, FQNNGV. CDR3 length: 19 amino acids. Trimming pared 1 base from V and 3 bases from J, leaving 23 bases between. CDR3 residues: CASSLGARAGPGSTDTQYF. CDR3 bases: TGTGCCAGCAGCTTAGGGGCCAGGGCGGGACCAGGGAGTACAGATACGCAGTATTTT. The complete variable domain, with remaining parts taken from reference TRBV11-2 and TRBJ2-3, reads EAGVAQSPRYKIIEKRQSVAFWCNPISGHATLYWYQQILGQGPKLLIQFQNNGVVDDSQLPKDRFSAERLKGVDSTLKIQPAKLEDSAVYLCASSLGARAGPGSTDTQYFGPGTRLTVL.

The sample holds a few counts of this clone. V usage is TRBV6-6 and J usage is TRBJ2-7; 9 bases match TRBD1. V shed 7 bases, J shed 3 bases, and the junction held 10 bases outside the gene matches. This CDR3 spans 15 amino acids. CDR1 is MNHNY and CDR2 is SVGAGI in the germline V gene (reference sequence). The CDR3 DNA reads TGTGCCAGCATCCTTCCGGGACAGGGTTACTACGAGCAGTACTTC. It is translated as CASILPGQGYYEQYF.